One sample yielded the 32 T cell receptor beta chains listed below, sequenced in a study of T cells in Graves' hyperthyroidism and ophthalmopathy. Amplified regions were TCR beta CDR3 sequences from RNA transcripts. HTBI primers were employed in a first-round RT-PCR of the TCR CDR3. TCRdb ran MiXCR on the multiplex PCR reads and lists one entry per CDR3 protein. The profile shows about 400,000 distinct CDR3 sequences, about 16% of them singletons. The sample consisted of blood. All receptors derive from a woman in her 30s with Graves' hyperthyroidism.

The J gene is TRBJ2-2, the V gene TRBV28; 8 positions match TRBD1. This CDR3 contains 15 residues. Trimming at V came to 6 bases and at J to 0 bases, leaving 3 bases not matched to a gene. The V gene's germline CDR1 is MDHEN and CDR2 SYDVKM. As DNA, the CDR3 is TGTGCCAGCAGCCCGGACAGGGCGAACACCGGGGAGCTGTTTTTT. It codes for CASSPDRANTGELFF.

This clonotype was found once. This may be a read error, as it is one base from a much larger clone. The chain joins TRBV18 to TRBJ2-5; 7 nucleotides agree with TRBD1. The CDR3 has 12 residues. Germline CDR1 and CDR2: KGHSH and LQKENI. The CDR3 DNA reads as TGTGCCGGCTCACCTAAGGGGGCGGGCCAGTACTTC. Its protein is CAGSPKGAGQYF.

A few counts support this clonotype. The rearrangement joins TRBV9 to TRBJ2-4; no clear D. The germline CDR1 and CDR2 sequences are SGDLS and YYNGEE. The CDR3 contains 16 residues. Trimming stripped 4 bases from V and 0 bases from J, with 14 bases between. The CDR3 loop reads CASSHAPAVAKNIQYF. Written as DNA, the CDR3 is TGTGCCAGCAGCCATGCACCCGCAGTAGCCAAAAACATTCAGTACTTC.

This clonotype was counted at least ten times. CDR3 in DNA: TGTGCCAGCAGTTTGTCACAACAAGAGACCCAGTACTTC. Amino acids: CASSLSQQETQYF. The V call is TRBV28, the J call TRBJ2-5; D call uncertain. The CDR3 has 13 amino acids. CDR1 MDHEN and CDR2 SYDVKM come from the germline V gene. The germline V and J ends were trimmed by 3 bases and 2 bases, with 7 bases remaining between them.

The chain recombines TRBV11-2 with TRBJ2-2; 11 bases line up with TRBD2. CDR1 is SGHAT, CDR2 FQNNGV, per germline. The V gene end was trimmed by 2 bases and the J gene end by 2 bases; junction bases not matched to a gene: 19. The CDR3 spans 22 residues. CDR3: CASSLKLGLGLAAPFNTGELFF. The CDR3 DNA sequence: TGTGCCAGCAGCTTAAAACTTGGGCTGGGACTAGCGGCCCCTTTTAACACCGGGGAGCTGTTTTTT.

The chain joins TRBV11-1 to TRBJ1-1; D might be TRBD1 (6 bases). The CDR3 totals 11 residues. From germline, CDR1 is SGHAT and CDR2 FQDESV (reference sequence). V lost 4 bases and J 8 bases, leaving 8 bases between the germline ends. CDR3 region: CASSSTGEAFF. DNA of the CDR3: TGTGCCAGCAGCTCGACAGGAGAAGCTTTCTTT.

This clonotype appeared many times. V and J are TRBV10-2 and TRBJ1-5, with D perhaps matching TRBD1 (5 bases). Per the germline V gene, CDR1 is WSHSY and CDR2 is SAAADI. The length of the CDR3 is 15 residues. V lost 5 bases and J 6 bases, leaving 17 bases between the germline ends. This CDR3 reads CASSWDLTGGQPQHF. The CDR3 nucleotides are TGCGCCAGCAGTTGGGACCTCACCGGGGGTCAGCCCCAGCATTTT.

The V gene is TRBV20-1, the J gene TRBJ2-2; 14 nucleotides align to TRBD2. In germline, CDR1 is DFQATT, CDR2 SNEGSKA (reference sequence). CDR3 length: 16 amino acids. With 5 bases clipped from V and 5 bases from J, the junction kept 7 bases outside the gene matches. The CDR3 reads CSAARGLAGVTGELFF. Written as DNA, the CDR3 is TGCAGTGCTGCTCGGGGACTAGCGGGAGTTACCGGGGAGCTGTTTTTT.

Ten or more counts support this clonotype. The chain recombines TRBV2 with TRBJ2-7; D not certain. V lost 0 bases, J lost 6 bases, and 9 bases lay in between. The germline CDR1 and CDR2 sequences are SNHLY and FYNNEI. The CDR3 has 13 residues. The CDR3 DNA follows: TGTGCCAGCAGTGAAGCCCGTTCCCTCGAGCAGTACTTC. This translates into CASSEARSLEQYF.

The chain carries TRBV11-2 and TRBJ2-3, with 15 bases lining up with TRBD2. The length of the CDR3 is 16 residues. V trimming: 3 bases; J trimming: 5 bases; junction bases outside the gene matches: 3. Per germline, CDR1 SGHAT and CDR2 FQNNGV. DNA of the CDR3: TGTGCCAGCAGCTTCCCGGGACTAGCGGGAGGAGATACGCAGTATTTT. Its translation is CASSFPGLAGGDTQYF. The full variable domain, its missing parts supplied by reference TRBV11-2 and TRBJ2-3, is EAGVAQSPRYKIIEKRQSVAFWCNPISGHATLYWYQQILGQGPKLLIQFQNNGVVDDSQLPKDRFSAERLKGVDSTLKIQPAKLEDSAVYLCASSFPGLAGGDTQYFGPGTRLTVL.

The table lists this clonotype with many counts. The rearrangement links TRBV11-3 to TRBJ2-1; maybe TRBD2 (5 bases). Germline loops: CDR1 SGHNT, CDR2 YENEEA. The V and J ends lost 2 bases and 6 bases respectively, with 14 bases between them. The CDR3 is 15 residues long. CDR3 bases: TGTGCCAGCAGCTTACACCGTGGACTCTCCAATGAGCAGTTCTTC. It translates to CASSLHRGLSNEQFF.

The gene calls are TRBV20-1 and TRBJ1-2; weak D call: TRBD1 (5 bases). The CDR3 has 15 amino acids. The germline CDR1 and CDR2 sequences are DFQATT and SNEGSKA (reference sequence). Deletions cut 0 bases from V and 8 bases from J, with 19 bases between. In DNA form, the CDR3 reads TGCAGTGCTAGAGATGGGAGGGGACCGGCAATCGGCTACACCTTC. Translation gives CSARDGRGPAIGYTF.

The rearrangement links TRBV2 to TRBJ1-1, with TRBD1 matching 9 bases. V trimming: 6 bases; J trimming: 10 bases; junction bases outside the gene matches: 15. The CDR3 runs to 15 residues. Germline values: CDR1 SNHLY, CDR2 FYNNEI. For the CDR3, the DNA is TGTGCCAGCAGCGCGGCCGGGACAGGGCTCCGTGGAGCTTTCTTT. Amino acid sequence: CASSAAGTGLRGAFF.

On this clonotype itself: A much larger clone lies a single base off, so this may be a read error. The V call is TRBV12-3 or TRBV12-4, the J call TRBJ1-4; 9 bases agree with TRBD1. The CDR3 consists of 15 residues. V lost 5 bases and J lost 9; bases outside the gene matches: 10. The CDR3 is CASSITTGGYQKLFF. The CDR3 DNA sequence: TGTGCCAGCAGTATAACGACAGGGGGATATCAAAAACTGTTTTTT.

The chain recombines TRBV7-7 with TRBJ2-7; 9 bases are shared with TRBD2. The germline gives CDR1 SSHAT, CDR2 FNYEAQ (reference sequence). The CDR3 sequence is 13 residues long. The CDR3 is CAIGLAGHYEQYF. The CDR3 DNA reads TGTGCTATAGGGCTAGCGGGACACTACGAGCAGTACTTC.

This clonotype was recorded at least ten times. The V and J genes are TRBV20-1 and TRBJ1-5; 9 bases match TRBD1. The CDR3 has 16 amino acids. Germline lookup yields CDR1 DFQATT and CDR2 SNEGSKA (reference sequence). Trimming took 2 bases from V and 3 from J; bases not matched to a gene: 8. Here the CDR3 reads CSARITGGKFNQPQHF. The CDR3 nucleotides are TGCAGTGCTAGAATTACAGGGGGCAAATTCAATCAGCCCCAGCATTTT.

This clonotype was seen a handful of times. This chain connects TRBV27 to TRBJ2-7; TRBD2 agrees at 10 bases. There are 13 residues in the CDR3. Germline-derived CDR1 and CDR2 are MNHEY and SMNVEV (reference sequence). With V trimmed by 8 bases and J by 4 bases, 5 bases remained unmatched. In DNA, the CDR3 is TGTGCCAGCGGGGATAGCGGGAGGTACGAGCAGTACTTC. This codes for CASGDSGRYEQYF.

Many counts were recorded for this clonotype. The chain is built from TRBV10-2 and TRBJ2-7, with 16 bases matching TRBD2. Germline loops: CDR1 WSHSY, CDR2 SAAADI. This CDR3 comprises 20 residues. V lost 2 bases to trimming and J lost 3 bases; unmatched junction nucleotides: 13. The CDR3 here is CASSETKLGLAGGNYYEQYF. Here the CDR3 DNA reads TGCGCCAGCAGTGAGACCAAGTTGGGACTAGCGGGAGGGAATTACTACGAGCAGTACTTC.

This rearrangement joins TRBV6-2 or TRBV6-3 to TRBJ2-1, with TRBD2 matching 10 bases. The CDR3 is 16 amino acids. Germline values: CDR1 MNHEY, CDR2 SVGEGT. The ends lost 1 base at V and 5 bases at J; junction bases unmatched: 5. CDR3 residues: CASSYWTSGVNNEQFF. The DNA for the CDR3 is TGTGCCAGCAGTTACTGGACTAGCGGTGTAAACAATGAGCAGTTCTTC.

This clonotype was picked up many times. The genes are TRBV20-1 and TRBJ2-5, with 7 bases aligning to TRBD1. CDR3 size: 15 residues. J was trimmed by 4 bases and V by 0 bases; bases with no gene match: 8. Germline lookup yields CDR1 DFQATT and CDR2 SNEGSKA (reference sequence). The CDR3: CSARDETGMRETQYF. CDR3 nucleotide sequence: TGCAGTGCTAGAGACGAGACAGGGATGAGAGAGACCCAGTACTTC.

This rearrangement joins TRBV18 to TRBJ1-2; D ambiguous. V lost 3 bases, J lost 6 bases, and 11 bases lay in between. This CDR3 has 13 amino acids. Germline lookup yields CDR1 KGHSH and CDR2 LQKENI. The CDR3 is CASSPNEGNGYTF. The CDR3 coding sequence is TGTGCCAGCTCACCGAATGAGGGAAATGGCTACACCTTC.

This clonotype was counted only a few times. This chain connects TRBV29-1 to TRBJ2-4; D is possibly TRBD2 (5 bases). This CDR3 comprises 19 residues. Trimming shortened V by 0 bases and J by 5 bases, and 26 bases separated the two germline ends. CDR1 is SQVTM and CDR2 is ANQGSEA in the germline V gene. The CDR3 loop is CSVEDPSAEAAGRENIQYF. DNA for the CDR3: TGCAGCGTTGAAGACCCCTCCGCCGAAGCCGCGGGTCGTGAAAACATTCAGTACTTC. The full variable domain, rest sourced from reference TRBV29-1 and TRBJ2-4, is SAVISQKPSRDICQRGTSLTIQCQVDSQVTMMFWYRQQPGQSLTLIATANQGSEATYESGFVIDKFPISRPNLTFSTLTVSNMSPEDSSIYLCSVEDPSAEAAGRENIQYFGAGTRLSVL.

V gene TRBV28 combines with J gene TRBJ2-7, with no clear D. This CDR3 is 14 amino acids long. Trimming stripped 3 bases from V and 4 bases from J, with 13 bases between. Germline V gene lookup returns CDR1 MDHEN and CDR2 SYDVKM. Here the CDR3 DNA reads TGTGCCAGCAGTTTGTCGGACCCGCCTTACGAGCAGTACTTC. It encodes CASSLSDPPYEQYF.

Ten or more counts support this clonotype. The chain is built from TRBV6-1 and TRBJ2-5, with D possibly TRBD1 on 8 matching bases. V shed 6 bases and J shed 1 base, with 18 bases lying between them. The germline V gene has CDR1 MNHNS and CDR2 SASEGT. CDR3 length: 16 residues. Here the CDR3 DNA reads TGTGCCAGCAGACCGCGGGGGACAGGAGCCCAAGAGACCCAGTACTTC. Translating it yields CASRPRGTGAQETQYF.

This clonotype turned up a few times. The gene calls are TRBV27 and TRBJ1-6; D is undetermined. The V and J ends lost 3 bases and 0 bases respectively, with 6 bases between them. Germline CDR1 is MNHEY and CDR2 is SMNVEV (reference sequence). CDR3 length: 15 residues. The CDR3 DNA reads TGTGCCAGCAGTTTCTCCAGCTCCTATAATTCACCCCTCCACTTT. Translation gives CASSFSSSYNSPLHF.

V gene TRBV11-2 combines with J gene TRBJ2-3; D could derive from TRBD1 or TRBD2 (6 bases each). The V end lost 2 bases, the J end lost 5 bases, and 11 bases lay between the germline ends. The CDR3 is 14 amino acids. In germline, CDR1 is SGHAT, CDR2 FQNNGV. The DNA of the CDR3 is TGTGCCAGCAGCTTACGGGGGCGGGGAGATACGCAGTATTTT. As protein: CASSLRGRGDTQYF.

This clonotype was seen a handful of times. The chain recombines TRBV25-1 with TRBJ2-7, with D perhaps TRBD1 (6 bases). V was shortened by 3 bases and J by 7 bases, with 13 bases between the two germline ends. The CDR3 is 13 amino acids. Germline V CDR1 and CDR2: MGHDK, SYGVNS. In nucleotides, the CDR3 is TGTGCCAGCAGTGACAGGGGATTAGGGGAGCAGTACTTC. Protein: CASSDRGLGEQYF.

This clonotype was seen many times. The chain uses TRBV20-1 and TRBJ1-5, with a tentative D call TRBD1 (6 bases). In germline, CDR1 is DFQATT, CDR2 SNEGSKA (reference sequence). The CDR3 extends over 16 amino acids. Trimming stripped 0 bases from V and 0 bases from J, with 12 bases between. This CDR3 is CSAREGGDLSNQPQHF. For the CDR3, the DNA is TGCAGTGCTAGAGAAGGGGGGGACCTTAGCAATCAGCCCCAGCATTTT.

The table lists this clonotype with many counts. The J gene is TRBJ2-1, the V gene TRBV18; 9 bases agree with TRBD2. Germline CDR1 is KGHSH and CDR2 is LQKENI. The CDR3 consists of 16 residues. The V segment lost 2 bases and the J segment 2 bases; nucleotides outside the gene matches: 4. DNA of the CDR3: TGTGCCAGCTCACCAGTAGCGGGAGCTACCTACAATGAGCAGTTCTTC. The encoded protein is CASSPVAGATYNEQFF.

V usage is TRBV6-1 and J usage is TRBJ2-2, with TRBD2 matching 10 bases. CDR3 size: 18 residues. The V gene's germline CDR1 is MNHNS and CDR2 SASEGT. The trim removed 7 bases at V and 1 base at J, leaving 12 bases unmatched. For the CDR3, the DNA is TGTGCCAGCAACAACGGTCTAGCGGGAGTTAGGAACACCGGGGAGCTGTTTTTT. Translation: CASNNGLAGVRNTGELFF.

This chain joins TRBV7-9 and TRBJ2-1; 13 bases are a match to TRBD2. The germline CDR1 and CDR2 sequences are SEHNR and FQNEAQ (reference sequence). V lost 0 bases to trimming and J lost 7 bases; unmatched junction nucleotides: 6. The CDR3 is 17 residues long. CDR3 loop: CASSLAVTSGRPNEQFF. The CDR3 bases are TGTGCCAGCAGCTTAGCGGTGACTAGCGGGAGGCCTAATGAGCAGTTCTTC.

V gene TRBV7-6 combines with J gene TRBJ2-2; 10 bases agree with TRBD2. The germline V gene encodes CDR1 SGHVS and CDR2 FNYEAQ. V dropped 3 bases and J dropped 0; count of bases not matched to a gene: 13. This CDR3 contains 20 residues. The CDR3 sequence: CASSFGSPGLATTNTGELFF. As DNA, the CDR3 is TGTGCCAGCAGCTTTGGGAGCCCGGGACTAGCGACTACGAACACCGGGGAGCTGTTTTTT.